This TCR beta chain was observed in a study of T cells after yellow fever vaccination (dated by TCRdb to between 2017 and 2020). At the level of the whole study: The SMART-Seq v4 Ultra Low Input RNA kit was used to prepare libraries from fractions with low cell numbers. To track T-cell clones before and after primary and booster YFV17D yellow fever vaccination, bulk TCR alpha and beta repertoires were sequenced longitudinally. The cohort comprised two healthy male donors, one aged 18 to 30 and one aged 30 to 39 years. Blood was collected at multiple timepoints before and after primary and secondary immunization, and bulk PBMC replicates and cell subsets were isolated. Broader findings and caveats from the paper: A small share of clonotypes occurred in both CD4 and CD8 compartments, likely arising from convergent recombination. Only a couple of donors were included in the study, so the extent to which the findings can be generalized is limited. Most clones expanded after primary vaccination (approximately 95% of CD4 and approximately 90% of CD8) were re-detected after the booster, suggesting that broad memory maintenance occurred. Computational filtering was needed because FACS-sorted repertoires could contain abundant contaminating clonotypes from the bulk population. Compared with the primary T-cell response, the secondary T-cell response was faster but weaker, reaching its peak on day 5 rather than on day 15.

TCR cDNA was synthesized by 5'RACE template switching, which introduced a universal primer site and unique molecular identifiers. cDNA synthesis was primed from both the TCR alpha and TCR beta constant segments. Library amplification used two PCR steps, and the second PCR step added sample barcodes and sequencing adapters. Sequencing of libraries was done on Illumina HiSeq 2500 (2x100 bp) or NovaSeq (2x150 bp). Turning to the authors' computational methods: MIGEC was used to demultiplex reads and collapse the reads into UMI consensus sequences, and MiXCR was used for V(D)J alignment. Clonotypes responding to the vaccine were identified with edgeR on replicate PBMC samples, with the criteria of FDR below 0.01 and a log2 fold change above 5 up to day 15. Each bulk clonotype received a CD4 or CD8 identity based on whether the sequenced CD4 or CD8 repertoire contained that clonotype at higher abundance. TCRdb redid the processing of the public reads, applying fastp at Q25 and MiXCR, and retained in-frame beta chains. Each CDR3 protein appears once, grouped with its most common genes and DNA. The V and J calls reflect TCRdb's pipeline rather than the authors' work. This sample is represented by under 550,000 distinct CDR3 sequences; 20% to 25% of them were singletons. The biggest ten clones account for about a sixth of the sample.

Sample treatment or condition, as interpreted from the label and publication: live attenuated yellow fever vaccine strain. At each blood-draw timepoint, two biological replicates of bulk PBMCs were obtained. A standard Ficoll-Paque protocol was used to isolate PBMCs from peripheral blood. RNA was extracted with TriZol from bulk PBMCs, CD4 and CD8 fractions, and dextramer-positive and dextramer-negative fractions. Worth noting for this clonotype: Its specific antigen is unknown. No quality values exist for individual bases; no much larger clone is one base distant.

The CDR3 starts with the cysteine, ends with the phenylalanine, and has 13 residues. Of all the DNA, just the CDR3 is kept, 39 bases in frame from base 1. V trim: 10 bases; J trim: 4 bases; unmatched bases: 8. CDR1 and CDR2 are read off the germline V gene as SGHTA and FQGNSA. The starting material was PBMCs, obtained more than 20 days after the first yellow fever vaccination. The sequence was obtained from a man aged 18 to 29 who received the YFV17D yellow fever vaccine. Recombination connected TRBV7-2 to TRBJ2-7, and 9 junction bases match TRBD1. In nucleotides, the sequence is TGTGCCACCCACGGACAGGGGAGGTACGAGCAGTACTTC. This gives the protein CATHGQGRYEQYF.